Listed here are 18 T cell receptor beta chains from one sample, sequenced in a study of cytomegalovirus exposure and HLA in healthy donors. Vbeta (60) and Jbeta (13) primers were used in the PCR. Generated by immunoSEQ multiplex PCR, the TCRdb table keeps only in-frame clones and is missing some. Of under 200,000 clones in the sample, 75% are singletons; the top ten hold less than 5%. Sequenced input: PBMCs. The receptors derive from a male donor in good health and CMV-seronegative.

The CDR3 DNA is TGTGCCAGCAGCTCCGGGACAGGGCTCTCCTACGAGCAGTACTTC. This sequence encodes CASSSGTGLSYEQYF. The chain links TRBV7-6 to TRBJ2-7; 9 bases line up with TRBD1. The ends lost 4 bases at V and 0 bases at J; junction bases unmatched: 4. Germline V CDR1 and CDR2: SGHVS, FNYEAQ. The CDR3 contains 15 residues.

In this sample, this clone turned up once. The chain couples TRBV27 to TRBJ1-2; 8 bases fit TRBD1. This CDR3 is 15 amino acids long. Trimming cost V 5 bases and J 6 bases; bases outside gene matches: 11. Per germline, CDR1 MNHEY and CDR2 SMNVEV (reference sequence). CDR3 in DNA: TGTGCCAGCAGTGGGACAGGTTACGGCTACAATGGCTACACCTTC. This sequence encodes CASSGTGYGYNGYTF.

Here the CDR3 reads CASSLPSSGTDWRQETQYF. The CDR3 DNA sequence: TGTGCCAGCAGCTTACCCTCGTCCGGGACAGATTGGAGGCAAGAGACCCAGTACTTC. V gene TRBV7-9 combines with J gene TRBJ2-5, with 7 bases identical to TRBD1. The CDR3 totals 19 residues. V gave up 2 bases and J gave up 2 bases; unmatched junction bases: 17. The V gene's germline CDR1 is SEHNR and CDR2 FQNEAQ (reference sequence).

This rearrangement joins TRBV28 to TRBJ2-5; 8 bases agree with TRBD1. J lost 5 bases, V lost 5 bases, and 10 bases had no gene match. CDR3 length: 15 amino acids. Per germline, CDR1 MDHEN and CDR2 SYDVKM. CDR3 nucleotides: TGTGCCAGCAGTCCCCAGGGGGCCGGTGAGGAGACCCAGTACTTC. This encodes CASSPQGAGEETQYF.

This chain uses TRBV6-1 with TRBJ2-2; D perhaps matches TRBD2 (5 bases). This CDR3 contains 16 residues. V lost 4 bases, J lost 5 bases, and 17 bases lay in between. Germline-derived CDR1 and CDR2 are MNHNS and SASEGT. For the CDR3, the DNA is TGTGCCAGCAGTGGTGGAGGTGTTGTTTTTACCGGGGAGCTGTTTTTT. It translates to CASSGGGVVFTGELFF.

This chain links TRBV7-9 with TRBJ2-7, with TRBD2 matching 7 bases. The germline V gene has CDR1 SEHNR and CDR2 FQNEAQ (reference sequence). V lost 1 base and J lost 2; bases outside the gene matches: 5. The CDR3 is made up of 15 amino acids. The CDR3 loop is CASSLGTGLAYEQYF. The CDR3 DNA reads as TGTGCCAGCAGCTTAGGAACAGGACTAGCCTACGAGCAGTACTTC.

This clone was seen only a few times. V and J are TRBV6-1 and TRBJ2-1; unclear D gene. CDR3 size: 12 residues. Germline V CDR1 and CDR2: MNHNS, SASEGT. V was trimmed by 6 bases and J by 3 bases, leaving 6 bases between them. The CDR3 protein is CASRAFYNEQFF. The CDR3 DNA follows: TGTGCCAGCAGAGCTTTCTACAATGAGCAGTTCTTC.

This clone was detected once. The J gene is TRBJ1-6, the V gene TRBV6-8, with D possibly being TRBD1 (5 bases). Trimming took 8 bases from V and 7 from J, leaving 12 bases between them. Germline V gene sequence: CDR1 MNHGY, CDR2 SAAAGT. The CDR3 runs 13 residues. The DNA for the CDR3 is TGTGCCAGCTTAGGCAGGGAAAATTCACCCCTCCACTTT. This sequence encodes CASLGRENSPLHF.

The chain combines TRBV7-9 with TRBJ1-4; D is unclear. Germline-derived CDR1 and CDR2 are SEHNR and FQNEAQ (reference sequence). CDR3 length equals 15 residues. Trimming removed 1 base from V and 3 bases from J, with 9 bases in between. In DNA, the CDR3 is TGTGCCAGCAGCTTAGATTCGGGTTCTAATGAAAAACTGTTTTTT. It encodes CASSLDSGSNEKLFF.

The table lists this clone with a few counts. This chain connects TRBV7-3 to TRBJ2-5; D is unresolved. Trimming removed 1 base at V and 5 bases at J, with 17 bases between. The length of the CDR3 is 16 residues. CDR1 and CDR2 (germline): SGHTA, FQGTGA. The CDR3 DNA reads as TGTGCCAGCAGCTTAAACGGCGCTAACCCGAGGGAGACCCAGTACTTC. Translating gives CASSLNGANPRETQYF.

This clone was counted a single time. This rearrangement joins TRBV2 to TRBJ2-7; possible D gene TRBD1, 7 bases. The V gene's germline CDR1 is SNHLY and CDR2 FYNNEI. The V and J ends lost 6 bases and 3 bases respectively, with 24 bases between them. This CDR3 has 17 residues. CDR3 sequence reads: CASSTLLRTGGVYEQYF. As DNA, the CDR3 is TGTGCCAGCAGCACCCTCTTACGGACAGGAGGGGTCTACGAGCAGTACTTC.

The chain uses TRBV12-5 and TRBJ2-3; 9 bases line up with TRBD2. The CDR3 is 15 amino acids. Germline V CDR1 and CDR2: LGHNT, FRNRAP. V lost 3 bases, J lost 5 bases, and 6 bases stayed unmatched. The CDR3 region has the DNA TGTGCTAGTGGTTTTGGCGGGGGGGGTCAAGATACGCAGTATTTT. This encodes CASGFGGGGQDTQYF.

This chain joins TRBV11-2 and TRBJ2-1, with 10 bases identical to TRBD2. CDR1 and CDR2 from the germline V gene are SGHAT and FQNNGV. V trimming: 2 bases; J trimming: 6 bases; junction bases outside the gene matches: 13. The CDR3 length is 18 residues. The CDR3 bases are TGTGCCAGCAGCTTAAACGGACTAGCGGTCCCCTTTAGCAATGAGCAGTTCTTC. The encoded protein is CASSLNGLAVPFSNEQFF. Using reference TRBV11-2 and TRBJ2-1 for the parts outside the CDR3, the full variable domain is EAGVAQSPRYKIIEKRQSVAFWCNPISGHATLYWYQQILGQGPKLLIQFQNNGVVDDSQLPKDRFSAERLKGVDSTLKIQPAKLEDSAVYLCASSLNGLAVPFSNEQFFGPGTRLTVL.

The chain couples TRBV6-1 to TRBJ2-7; 15 nucleotides align to TRBD2. Germline V gives CDR1 MNHNS, CDR2 SASEGT. With V trimmed by 4 bases and J by 3 bases, 4 bases remained unmatched. The CDR3 extends over 16 amino acids. The CDR3 DNA is TGTGCCAGCAGTGGGACTAGCGGGAGGGGTAACTACGAGCAGTACTTC. Protein: CASSGTSGRGNYEQYF.

The rearrangement uses TRBV6-5 and TRBJ2-7; 9 nucleotides line up with TRBD1. Trimming took 6 bases from V and 3 from J; bases not matched to a gene: 3. Germline lookup yields CDR1 MNHEY and CDR2 SVGAGI. The CDR3 is 13 amino acids. CDR3 loop: CASSRDRDYEQYF. DNA of the CDR3: TGTGCCAGCAGCCGGGACAGGGACTACGAGCAGTACTTC.

This rearrangement joins TRBV9 to TRBJ2-1; 10 bases are a match to TRBD2. CDR1 is SGDLS, CDR2 YYNGEE, per germline. This CDR3 is built from 16 residues. Trimming removed 3 bases from V and 4 bases from J; junction bases left unmatched: 7. This CDR3 is CASSAPGTSAYNEQFF. CDR3 DNA: TGTGCCAGCAGCGCCCCGGGGACTAGCGCATACAATGAGCAGTTCTTC.

The chain carries TRBV28 and TRBJ1-5, with D unresolved. Germline CDR1 reads MDHEN; CDR2 reads SYDVKM. Between the trimmed V and J ends, which lost 6 bases and 5 bases, there was a span of 8 bases. The CDR3 runs 12 residues. CDR3 protein: CASSRGHQPQHF. The DNA for the CDR3 is TGTGCCAGCAGCCGGGGTCATCAGCCCCAGCATTTT.

A single count supports this clone. The chain joins TRBV18 to TRBJ2-3; D might be TRBD2 (6 bases). The V gene's germline CDR1 is KGHSH and CDR2 LQKENI. The V end lost 6 bases, the J end lost 3 bases, and 13 bases lay between the germline ends. The CDR3 is 14 residues long. This CDR3 is CASSSTSSTDTQYF. The CDR3 DNA follows: TGTGCCAGCTCGTCAACTAGCAGTACAGATACGCAGTATTTT.